This TCR beta chain was recorded in a study of blood T cell repertoires in COVID-19. Study-level information: Sites in the United States, Italy and Spain provided acute and convalescent COVID-19 samples.

Per the original methods: Reference gene primer amplification gave estimated nucleated cell counts. TCRdb's copy holds only in-frame clones and misses some; the assay was immunoSEQ multiplex PCR. That table gives V, J and clone size, and the DNA gave D and trimming. The sample has 200,000 to 300,000 clones, approximately 86% seen once. Enrollment of patients from Seattle took place during active infection, with longitudinal follow-up. The V gene's germline CDR1 is MGHRA and CDR2 YSYEKL. Trimming took off 0 bases at V and 0 bases at J, with 9 bases between the two ends. The CDR3 contains 16 residues. The specimen was peripheral blood. J is TRBJ1-5 and V is TRBV4-1; D gene uncertain. The TCR comes from a woman aged 60 to 75 with COVID-19, enrolled during active disease. Here the CDR3 DNA reads TGCGCCAGCAGCCAAGATTCGGGATATAGCAATCAGCCCCAGCATTTT. Protein sequence: CASSQDSGYSNQPQHF.